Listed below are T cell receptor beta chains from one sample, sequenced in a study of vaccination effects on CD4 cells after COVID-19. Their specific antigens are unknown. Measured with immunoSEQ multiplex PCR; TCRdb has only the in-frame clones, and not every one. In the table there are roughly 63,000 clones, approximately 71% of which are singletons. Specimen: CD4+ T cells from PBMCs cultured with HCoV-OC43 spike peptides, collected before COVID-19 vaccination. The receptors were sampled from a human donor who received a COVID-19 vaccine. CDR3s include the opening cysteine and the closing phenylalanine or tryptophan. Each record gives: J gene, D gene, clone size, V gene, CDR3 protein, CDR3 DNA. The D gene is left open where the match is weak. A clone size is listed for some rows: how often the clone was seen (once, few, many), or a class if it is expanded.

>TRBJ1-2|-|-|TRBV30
CAWRRELNYGYTF
TGTGCCTGGAGGAGGGAACTTAACTATGGCTACACCTTC
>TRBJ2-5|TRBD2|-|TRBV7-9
CASRSSGGGETQYF
TGTGCCAGCAGGTCTAGCGGGGGTGGGGAGACCCAGTACTTC
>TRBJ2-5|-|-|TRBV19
CASSIYGAGETQYF
TGTGCCAGTAGTATCTACGGGGCCGGTGAGACCCAGTACTTC
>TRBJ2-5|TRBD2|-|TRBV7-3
CASSFGGARETQYF
TGTGCCAGCAGCTTCGGGGGGGCCCGGGAGACCCAGTACTTC
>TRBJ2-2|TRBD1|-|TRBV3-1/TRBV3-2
CASSQDQDRPWTGELFF
TGTGCCAGCAGCCAAGATCAGGACAGGCCGTGGACCGGGGAGCTGTTTTTT
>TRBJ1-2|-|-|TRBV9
CASSVGTVPNYGYTF
TGTGCCAGCAGCGTAGGGACAGTACCTAACTATGGCTACACCTTC
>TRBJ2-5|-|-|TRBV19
CASSLGGGIETQYF
TGTGCCAGTAGTTTGGGAGGGGGTATCGAGACCCAGTACTTC
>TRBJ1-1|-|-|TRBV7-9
CASSPWRNTEAFF
TGTGCCAGCAGCCCTTGGAGAAACACTGAAGCTTTCTTT
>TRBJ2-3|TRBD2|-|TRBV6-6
CASSGGGSTDTQYF
TGTGCCAGCAGCGGGGGGGGGAGCACAGATACGCAGTATTTT
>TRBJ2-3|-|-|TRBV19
CASTTGPEPHTQYF
TGTGCCAGTACTACAGGCCCCGAACCTCATACGCAGTATTTT
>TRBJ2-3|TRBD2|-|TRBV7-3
CASSFGTSATDTQYF
TGTGCCAGCAGCTTCGGGACTAGCGCCACAGATACGCAGTATTTT
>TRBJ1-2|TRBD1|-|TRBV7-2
CASSLQGDGYTF
TGTGCCAGCAGCTTACAGGGGGATGGCTACACCTTC
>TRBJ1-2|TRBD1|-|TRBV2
CASSDPGDRGFEYGYTF
TGTGCCAGCAGTGACCCGGGGGACAGAGGATTTGAGTATGGCTACACCTTC
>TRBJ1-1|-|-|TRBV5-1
CASSLTLNTEAFF
TGCGCCAGCAGCTTAACATTGAACACTGAAGCTTTCTTT
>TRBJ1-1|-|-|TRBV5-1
CASSLQGNTEAFF
TGCGCCAGCAGCTTGCAGGGGAACACTGAAGCTTTCTTT
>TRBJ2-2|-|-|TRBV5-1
CASSYGSHTGELFF
TGCGCCAGCAGCTACGGCTCACACACCGGGGAGCTGTTTTTT
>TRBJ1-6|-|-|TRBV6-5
CASSWMNSPLHF
TGTGCCAGCAGTTGGATGAATTCACCCCTCCACTTT
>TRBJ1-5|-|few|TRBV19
CASQITGRGLNQPQHF
TGTGCCAGCCAGATAACCGGACGGGGACTCAATCAGCCCCAGCATTTT
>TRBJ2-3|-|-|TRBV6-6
CASSYFAPGTDTQYF
TGTGCCAGCAGTTACTTTGCCCCGGGGACAGATACGCAGTATTTT
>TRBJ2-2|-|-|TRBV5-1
CASSAWRGDTGELFF
TGCGCCAGCAGCGCCTGGCGAGGGGACACCGGGGAGCTGTTTTTT
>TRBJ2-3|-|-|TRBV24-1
CATSDPNRGRDTQYF
TGTGCCACCAGTGACCCTAATCGGGGGAGAGATACGCAGTATTTT
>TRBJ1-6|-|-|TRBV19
CASRPGGPYSPLHF
TGTGCCAGTAGGCCGGGCGGACCCTATTCACCCCTCCACTTT
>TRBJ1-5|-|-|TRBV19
CASRTAGQGNQPQHF
TGTGCCAGTAGGACCGCGGGGCAGGGCAATCAGCCCCAGCATTTT
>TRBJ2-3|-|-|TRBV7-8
CASSSRRGTDTQYF
TGTGCCAGCAGCTCGCGGCGGGGCACAGATACGCAGTATTTT
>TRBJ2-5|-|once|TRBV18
CASSPTSGHSPTREGQYF
TGTGCCAGCTCACCAACTTCTGGACACTCTCCGACTAGAGAGGGCCAGTACTTC
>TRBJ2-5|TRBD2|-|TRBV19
CASSIAVAGVETQYF
TGTGCCAGTAGTATAGCGGTAGCGGGGGTGGAGACCCAGTACTTC
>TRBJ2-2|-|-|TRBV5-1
CASSWGARAGELFF
TGCGCCAGCAGCTGGGGGGCGCGCGCCGGGGAGCTGTTTTTT
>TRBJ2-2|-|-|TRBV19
CASSRGVANTGELFF
TGTGCCAGTAGCAGGGGGGTGGCGAACACCGGGGAGCTGTTTTTT
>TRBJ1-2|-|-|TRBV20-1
CSASEVLENYGYTF
TGCAGTGCTAGTGAGGTCTTGGAGAACTATGGCTACACCTTC
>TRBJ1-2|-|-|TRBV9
CASSVEGTYGYTF
TGTGCCAGCAGCGTAGAGGGGACCTATGGCTACACCTTC
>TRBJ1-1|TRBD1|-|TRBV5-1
CASSLDRGGTEAFF
TGCGCCAGCAGCTTAGACAGGGGGGGAACTGAAGCTTTCTTT
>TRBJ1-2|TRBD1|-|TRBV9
CASSVATTGVGGYTF
TGTGCCAGCAGCGTAGCTACGACAGGGGTAGGGGGCTACACCTTC
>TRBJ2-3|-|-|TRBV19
CASSKAGADTQYF
TGTGCCAGTAGTAAGGCGGGTGCAGATACGCAGTATTTT
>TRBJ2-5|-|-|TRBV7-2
CASSLAASAETQYF
TGTGCCAGCAGCTTAGCGGCTAGCGCCGAGACCCAGTACTTC
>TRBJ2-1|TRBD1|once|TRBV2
CASSYRGPINEQFF
TGTGCCAGCAGTTACAGGGGTCCAATCAATGAGCAGTTCTTC
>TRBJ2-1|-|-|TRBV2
CASIQGLIIDEQFF
TGTGCCAGCATACAGGGATTGATTATCGATGAGCAGTTCTTC
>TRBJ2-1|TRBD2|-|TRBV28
CASSSGTSGDSYNEQFF
TGTGCCAGCAGTTCCGGGACTAGCGGAGATTCCTACAATGAGCAGTTCTTC